A selection of T cell receptor beta chains follows, all from one sample in a study of post-analysis software for immune sequencing data. TCRdb called the PCR reads again in MiXCR, with one record for every CDR3 protein. Of hundreds of thousands of distinct CDR3 sequences in the sample, roughly 45% are singletons; the top ten hold about 12%. Sequenced sample: blood. The receptors were gathered from a girl aged 5-17 years with multiple sclerosis. The CDR3 runs from the conserved cysteine through the conserved F or W. The D gene is left open where the match is weak. Size is stated for part of the rows, as once, few or many counts, or as a class when the clone is expanded.

V,size,D,J,CDR3,DNA
TRBV11-2,.,TRBD1,TRBJ2-1,CASSWTGGSSYNEQFF,TGTGCCAGCAGTTGGACAGGGGGCAGCTCCTACAATGAGCAGTTCTTC
TRBV12-3/TRBV12-4,.,.,TRBJ2-2,CASSLSSGELFF,TGTGCCAGCAGTCTCTCGAGCGGGGAGCTGTTTTTT
TRBV7-2,.,.,TRBJ2-1,CASSFGAGLNEQFF,TGTGCCAGCAGCTTCGGCGCGGGACTCAATGAGCAGTTCTTC
TRBV28,.,TRBD2,TRBJ2-1,CASSYSFTGTSGRNEQFF,TGTGCCAGCAGTTATTCATTCACCGGGACTAGCGGGAGAAATGAGCAGTTCTTC
TRBV9,few,TRBD2,TRBJ2-3,CASSVSSGVDTQYF,TGTGCCAGCAGCGTATCTAGCGGTGTAGATACGCAGTATTTT
TRBV20-1,.,.,TRBJ1-4,CSASDGAFNEKLFF,TGCAGTGCTTCAGACGGAGCGTTTAATGAAAAACTGTTTTTT
TRBV20-1,.,.,TRBJ1-1,CSATQGTEAFF,TGCAGTGCGACTCAGGGCACTGAAGCTTTCTTT
TRBV5-6,.,.,TRBJ2-3,CASSLWQLYTDTQYF,TGTGCCAGCAGCTTGTGGCAGTTATACACAGATACGCAGTATTTT
TRBV20-1,.,.,TRBJ1-6,CSAREFSSRNNSPLHF,TGCAGTGCTAGAGAGTTCAGCAGCAGGAATAATTCACCCCTCCACTTT
TRBV12-3/TRBV12-4,.,.,TRBJ1-1,CASKVQVNTEAFF,TGTGCCAGCAAGGTGCAGGTGAACACTGAAGCTTTCTTT